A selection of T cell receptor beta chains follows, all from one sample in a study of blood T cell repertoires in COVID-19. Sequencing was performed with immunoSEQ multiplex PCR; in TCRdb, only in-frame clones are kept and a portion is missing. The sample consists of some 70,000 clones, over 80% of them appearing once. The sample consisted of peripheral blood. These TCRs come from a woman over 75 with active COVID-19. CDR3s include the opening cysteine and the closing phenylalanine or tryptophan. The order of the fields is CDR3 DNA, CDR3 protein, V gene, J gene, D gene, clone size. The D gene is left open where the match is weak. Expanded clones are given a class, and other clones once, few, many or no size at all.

TGTGCCAGCAGCTCTCGGGCCTACAATGAGCAGTTCTTC	CASSSRAYNEQFF	TRBV27	TRBJ2-1	NA	NA
TGTGCCAGCAGTCCCGAGCGGTGGGGGGCCAACGTCCTGACTTTC	CASSPERWGANVLTF	TRBV2	TRBJ2-6	NA	NA
TGCGCCAGCAGCTTGGGACTAGCAAATTGGAATGAGCAGTTCTTC	CASSLGLANWNEQFF	TRBV5-1	TRBJ2-1	TRBD2	NA
TGTGCCAGCAGTGGGTTGAGGGCTGGCTACACCTTC	CASSGLRAGYTF	TRBV12-3/TRBV12-4	TRBJ1-2	NA	NA
TGTGCCAGCAGCTTCCGGGCTGTTTTAGGGGAAGCCCAAGAGACCCAGTACTTC	CASSFRAVLGEAQETQYF	TRBV5-6	TRBJ2-5	NA	NA
TGTGCCAGTAAGCGGGGAATAGAGTACACTGAAGCTTTCTTT	CASKRGIEYTEAFF	TRBV19	TRBJ1-1	NA	once
TGTGCCAGCAGTGATGGGACAATCAAGAACACTGAAGCTTTCTTT	CASSDGTIKNTEAFF	TRBV25-1	TRBJ1-1	NA	NA
TGTGCCACCAGTGATCCCCCATCGGGCTCCTACGAGCAGTACTTC	CATSDPPSGSYEQYF	TRBV6-2/TRBV6-3	TRBJ2-7	NA	NA
TGTGCCAGTAGTCCGCGGACAGGGGGTACCGGGGAGCTGTTTTTT	CASSPRTGGTGELFF	TRBV19	TRBJ2-2	TRBD1	NA
TGCGCCAGCAGTGAGCGGGCCCCAGGGGGGTTGGGCACCGGGGAGCTGTTTTTT	CASSERAPGGLGTGELFF	TRBV10-1	TRBJ2-2	NA	once
TGCGCCAGCAGCTTCGGCGGTGCCTACAATGAGCAGTTCTTC	CASSFGGAYNEQFF	TRBV5-1	TRBJ2-1	NA	NA
TGTGCCACCAGTGACGGGCAAGTAGGAGGCTACGAGCAGTACTTC	CATSDGQVGGYEQYF	TRBV24-1	TRBJ2-7	NA	NA
TGCGCCAGCAGCTCAGGACAGGATTGGGAGAACACTGAAGCTTTCTTT	CASSSGQDWENTEAFF	TRBV5-1	TRBJ1-1	TRBD1	NA
TGTGCCAGCAGCTTAGCGACCCCCCAAGGGGCGGGGCGCTCCTACGAGCAGTACTTC	CASSLATPQGAGRSYEQYF	TRBV7-8	TRBJ2-7	NA	NA
TGTGCCAGCAGCCCAGGACGCCGGGGGGACACCATATATTTT	CASSPGRRGDTIYF	TRBV7-8	TRBJ1-3	NA	NA
TGTGCCAGCTCACCAGGGGCCCCGAACACCGGGGAGCTGTTTTTT	CASSPGAPNTGELFF	TRBV18	TRBJ2-2	NA	NA
TGTGCCAGCAGCCATATTCTGACTAGCGGGAGACTCCATGAGCAGTTCTTC	CASSHILTSGRLHEQFF	TRBV3-1/TRBV3-2	TRBJ2-1	TRBD2	NA
TGTGCCAGCAGTCGGCCTACCGGGACAGGGGGAGCAGAGACCCAGTACTTC	CASSRPTGTGGAETQYF	TRBV27	TRBJ2-5	TRBD1	NA
TGTGCCAGCAGTTTATCAGGGGGCAATCAGCCCCAGCATTTT	CASSLSGGNQPQHF	TRBV28	TRBJ1-5	NA	few
TGTGCCAGCAGCCCCTGGGCGCTAAAAAGTAACTATGGCTACACCTTC	CASSPWALKSNYGYTF	TRBV7-9	TRBJ1-2	NA	NA
TGTGCCTGGAGTGGGCAGTTGGTCAGGGGCTACACCTTC	CAWSGQLVRGYTF	TRBV30	TRBJ1-2	NA	once
TGTGCCAGCAGCAGTTCTAGCTCTTTCTCCTACAATGAGCAGTTCTTC	CASSSSSSFSYNEQFF	TRBV9	TRBJ2-1	NA	once
TGTGCCAGCAGTTTAGGGGGGTTTGGCAATCAGCCCCAGCATTTT	CASSLGGFGNQPQHF	TRBV28	TRBJ1-5	NA	once
TGTGCCAGCAGCTTAGGCGGGGCGCAGGGGGCCAACGTCCTGACTTTC	CASSLGGAQGANVLTF	TRBV7-2	TRBJ2-6	NA	NA
TGCGCCAGCAGCTCACTAGCGGGAGGGCCCCAGTTCTTC	CASSSLAGGPQFF	TRBV5-1	TRBJ2-1	TRBD2	NA
TGTGCCAGCAGCCTAGGGACTAGCGGGAGTTCTAATGAGCAGTTCTTC	CASSLGTSGSSNEQFF	TRBV11-1	TRBJ2-1	TRBD2	NA
TGTGCCAGCAGCTTGGCCGGCGGCTCCTACGAGCAGTACTTC	CASSLAGGSYEQYF	TRBV5-4	TRBJ2-7	NA	NA
TGTGCCAGCAGCTTCGGCCGACAGGGTCCTAGATACGAGCAGTACTTC	CASSFGRQGPRYEQYF	TRBV7-2	TRBJ2-7	TRBD1	NA
TGCGCCAGCAGCTCCGGGACAGGGGTCGAGACCCAGTACTTC	CASSSGTGVETQYF	TRBV5-1	TRBJ2-5	TRBD1	once
TGTGCCAGCAGGAAAGAACAGGCGAACACCGGGGAGCTGTTTTTT	CASRKEQANTGELFF	TRBV6-5	TRBJ2-2	NA	once
TGTGCCAGCAGTGAGCTCGGGACAGGGGTTGAAAAACTGTTTTTT	CASSELGTGVEKLFF	TRBV6-1	TRBJ1-4	TRBD1	once
TGTGCCAGTAGCACTCGGACTAGCGGGAGTATCTACGAGCAGTACTTC	CASSTRTSGSIYEQYF	TRBV19	TRBJ2-7	TRBD2	NA
TGTGCCAGCAATGTCGACAGGGGGACGGGGGAGCTGTTTTTT	CASNVDRGTGELFF	TRBV2	TRBJ2-2	TRBD1	NA
TGTGCCATCAGGGACAGTTACTTGGCAGATACGCAGTATTTT	CAIRDSYLADTQYF	TRBV10-3	TRBJ2-3	NA	NA
TGTGCCAGCAGCTTAGCGCTCTACGGGAGGAGCGTGGCCCAGTACTTC	CASSLALYGRSVAQYF	TRBV7-2	TRBJ2-5	TRBD2	once
TGTGCCAGCAGCCCTCAGGAGCCGGGGGCCGGGGAGCTGTTTTTT	CASSPQEPGAGELFF	TRBV3-1/TRBV3-2	TRBJ2-2	NA	NA
TGTGCCAGCAGTGGGACCTCACAGGGGGCGAAGACCCAGTACTTC	CASSGTSQGAKTQYF	TRBV2	TRBJ2-5	TRBD1	NA
TGTGCCAGCAGGGGCCGGGACAGCCTTTACAATGAGCAGTTCTTC	CASRGRDSLYNEQFF	TRBV6-6	TRBJ2-1	TRBD1	once
TGTGCCAGCAGTTACGGCAGGGCGCTGGTCTACACCTTC	CASSYGRALVYTF	TRBV6-2/TRBV6-3	TRBJ1-2	NA	once
TGTGCCAGCACCAAAGCGCAGGGTAGCAATGAGCAGTTCTTC	CASTKAQGSNEQFF	TRBV28	TRBJ2-1	NA	NA
TGTGCCAGCAGTTTGAGCGGGGACTCCTACAATGAGCAGTTCTTC	CASSLSGDSYNEQFF	TRBV6-2/TRBV6-3	TRBJ2-1	TRBD2	NA
TGCGCCAGCAGCTCCCGGGACAGGGGAACTGAAGCTTTCTTT	CASSSRDRGTEAFF	TRBV5-1	TRBJ1-1	TRBD1	NA
TGCGCCAGCAGCTTGGCGGGACAGGAAGGTGAAAAACTGTTTTTT	CASSLAGQEGEKLFF	TRBV5-1	TRBJ1-4	TRBD1	NA
TGTGCCAGCAGTACTAGGACTAGCGGGATGTACAATGAGCAGTTCTTC	CASSTRTSGMYNEQFF	TRBV6-2/TRBV6-3	TRBJ2-1	TRBD2	NA
TGTGCCAGCAAGGGGTTACAGGGGGCTAATGAAAAACTGTTTTTT	CASKGLQGANEKLFF	TRBV6-5	TRBJ1-4	TRBD1	NA
TGTGCCTGGAGTGTACGGCTAGCGGGGCAGTACTTC	CAWSVRLAGQYF	TRBV30	TRBJ2-7	TRBD2	NA
TGTGCCACCAGCACGACAGTTTCCAATGAGCAGTTCTTC	CATSTTVSNEQFF	TRBV24-1	TRBJ2-1	NA	few